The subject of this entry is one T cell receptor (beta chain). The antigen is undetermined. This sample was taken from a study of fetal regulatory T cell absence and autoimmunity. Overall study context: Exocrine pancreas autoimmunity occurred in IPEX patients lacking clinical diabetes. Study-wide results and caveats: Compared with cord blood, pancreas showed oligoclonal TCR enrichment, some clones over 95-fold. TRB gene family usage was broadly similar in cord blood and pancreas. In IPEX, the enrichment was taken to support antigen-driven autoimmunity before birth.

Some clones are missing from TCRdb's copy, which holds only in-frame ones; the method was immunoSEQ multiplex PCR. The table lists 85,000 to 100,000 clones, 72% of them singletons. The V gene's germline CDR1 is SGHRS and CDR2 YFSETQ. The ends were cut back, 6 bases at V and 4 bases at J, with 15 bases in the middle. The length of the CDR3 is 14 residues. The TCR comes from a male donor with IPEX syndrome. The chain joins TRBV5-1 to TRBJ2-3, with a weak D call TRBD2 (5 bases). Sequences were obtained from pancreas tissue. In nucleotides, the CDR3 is TGCGCCAGCACCCCGGGATTTTACTCAGATACGCAGTATTTT. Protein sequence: CASTPGFYSDTQYF.